This T cell receptor beta chain was sequenced during a study of post-analysis software for immune sequencing data. For the study at large: The disease courses spanned relapsing-remitting, secondary progressive and progressive-relapsing forms of multiple sclerosis. General observations from the study: Same-batch preparations were strongly co-clustered by F measure. Patients showed TRBV5-6, TRBV5-1 and TRBV20-1 among several TRBV segments more frequent than in controls. Controls' normalized Chao1 diversity significantly exceeded that of multiple sclerosis patients.

Germline V gene sequence: CDR1 SQVTM, CDR2 ANQGSEA. V was pared by 2 bases and J by 7 bases, with 14 bases of the junction left unmatched. This CDR3 is 16 amino acids long. In regard to this clonotype: The antigen is undetermined.

Unique molecular identifiers featured in each of the TCR beta cDNA libraries. Starting from around 0.96 to 9.9 million T cells, the study yielded a few hundred thousand cDNA molecules. TCRdb recomputed calls from the PCR reads with MiXCR, one row per CDR3 protein. Of 750,000 to 950,000 distinct CDR3 sequences listed, 53% are singletons. Source material: blood. J is TRBJ2-7 and V is TRBV29-1; 10 positions agree with TRBD2. The TCR originated in a girl between 10 and 17 years old with multiple sclerosis. The CDR3 protein is CSVENERTSGIKEQYF. DNA of the CDR3: TGCAGCGTTGAAAACGAGCGTACTAGCGGGATAAAAGAGCAGTACTTC.